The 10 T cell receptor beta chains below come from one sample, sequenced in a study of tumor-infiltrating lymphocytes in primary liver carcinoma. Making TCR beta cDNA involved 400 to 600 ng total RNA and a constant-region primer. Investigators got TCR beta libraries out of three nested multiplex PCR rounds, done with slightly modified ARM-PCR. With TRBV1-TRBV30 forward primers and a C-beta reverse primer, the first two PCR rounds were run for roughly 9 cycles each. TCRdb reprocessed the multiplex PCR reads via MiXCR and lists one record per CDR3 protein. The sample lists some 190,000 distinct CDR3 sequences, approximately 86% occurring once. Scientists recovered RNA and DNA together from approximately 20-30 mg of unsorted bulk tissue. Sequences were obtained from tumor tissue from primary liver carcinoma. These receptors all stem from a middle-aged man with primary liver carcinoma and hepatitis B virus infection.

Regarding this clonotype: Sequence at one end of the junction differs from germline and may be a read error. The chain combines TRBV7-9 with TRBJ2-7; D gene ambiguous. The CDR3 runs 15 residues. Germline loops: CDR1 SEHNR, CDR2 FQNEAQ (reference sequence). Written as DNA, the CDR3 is TGTACCAGCAGCTTAGTGGGTGGGAACTCCTACGAGCAGTACTTC. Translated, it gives CTSSLVGGNSYEQYF.

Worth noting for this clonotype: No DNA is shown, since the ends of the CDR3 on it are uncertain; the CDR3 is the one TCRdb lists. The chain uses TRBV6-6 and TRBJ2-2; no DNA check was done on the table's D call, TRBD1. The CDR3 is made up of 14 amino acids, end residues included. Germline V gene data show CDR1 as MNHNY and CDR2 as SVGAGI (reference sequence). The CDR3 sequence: CVISVARGTGGLFF.

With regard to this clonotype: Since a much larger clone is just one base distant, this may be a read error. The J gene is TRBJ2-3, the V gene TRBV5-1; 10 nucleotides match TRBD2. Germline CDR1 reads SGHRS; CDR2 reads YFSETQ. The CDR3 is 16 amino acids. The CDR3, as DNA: TGCGCCACCAGCTTGGGGCCTAGCGGGAGCCCAGATACGCAGTATTTT. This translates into CATSLGPSGSPDTQYF.

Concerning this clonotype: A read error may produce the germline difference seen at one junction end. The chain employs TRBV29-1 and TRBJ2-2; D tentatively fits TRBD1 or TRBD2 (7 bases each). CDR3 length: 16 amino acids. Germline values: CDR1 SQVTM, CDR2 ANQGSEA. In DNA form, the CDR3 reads TGCAGCGTTCCGAATCCAGGGGGGGCGAACACCGGGGGGCTGTTTTTT. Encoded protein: CSVPNPGGANTGGLFF.

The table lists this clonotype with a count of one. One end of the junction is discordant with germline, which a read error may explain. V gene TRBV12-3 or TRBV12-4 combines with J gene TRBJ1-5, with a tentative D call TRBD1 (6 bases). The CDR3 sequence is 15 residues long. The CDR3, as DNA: TGTGCCAGCACGCGGGACACCACAATAAATCAGTCCCAGCATTTT. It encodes CASTRDTTINQSQHF.

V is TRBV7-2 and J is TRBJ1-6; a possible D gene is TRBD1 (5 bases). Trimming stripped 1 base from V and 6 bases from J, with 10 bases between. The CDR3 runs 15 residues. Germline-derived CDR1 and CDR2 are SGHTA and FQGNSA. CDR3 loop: CASSLVGGSNSPLHF. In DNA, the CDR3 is TGTGCCAGCAGCTTAGTTGGGGGTAGTAATTCACCCCTCCACTTT.

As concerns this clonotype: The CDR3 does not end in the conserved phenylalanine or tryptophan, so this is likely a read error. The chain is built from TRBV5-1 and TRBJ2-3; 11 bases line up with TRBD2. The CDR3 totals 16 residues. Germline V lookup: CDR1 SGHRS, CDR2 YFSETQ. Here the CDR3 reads CASSSRLAGPGDTQYS. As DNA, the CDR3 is TGCGCTAGCAGCTCGCGACTAGCGGGACCCGGAGATACGCAGTATTCT.

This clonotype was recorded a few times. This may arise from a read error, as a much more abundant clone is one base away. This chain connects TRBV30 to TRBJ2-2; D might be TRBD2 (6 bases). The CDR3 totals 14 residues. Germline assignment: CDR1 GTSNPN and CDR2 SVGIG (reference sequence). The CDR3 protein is CVWTPSVNTGELFF. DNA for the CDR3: TGTGTCTGGACTCCTAGCGTGAACACCGGGGAGCTGTTTTTT.

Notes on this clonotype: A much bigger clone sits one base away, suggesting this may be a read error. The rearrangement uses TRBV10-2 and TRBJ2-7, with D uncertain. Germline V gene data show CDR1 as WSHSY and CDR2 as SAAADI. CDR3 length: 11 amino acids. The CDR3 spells CASNESHEQYF. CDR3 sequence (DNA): TGCGCCAGCAATGAGTCCCACGAGCAGTACTTC.

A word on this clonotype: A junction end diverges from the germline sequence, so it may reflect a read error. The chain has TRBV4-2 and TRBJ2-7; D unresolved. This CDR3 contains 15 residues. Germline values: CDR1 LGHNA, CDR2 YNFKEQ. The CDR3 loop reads CASSQDKVSAYEQYF. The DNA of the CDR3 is TGTGCCAGCAGTCAAGATAAGGTGAGCGCCTACGAGCAGTACTTC.